What follows is one TCR beta chain and its context. This CDR3 is 16 amino acids long. Germline CDR1 and CDR2: GTSNPN and SVGIG (reference sequence). Trimming removed 8 bases from V and 3 bases from J; junction bases left unmatched: 15. The data were taken from a study of cytomegalovirus exposure and HLA in healthy donors. The PCR made use of 60 Vbeta and 13 Jbeta primers. Only in-frame clones appear in the TCRdb table, and some are missing; sequencing was by immunoSEQ multiplex PCR. Of about 150,000 clones in the sample, 80% are singletons; the top ten hold 6% to 7.5%. Sequencing was performed on PBMCs. V is TRBV30 and J is TRBJ2-3, with 9 bases matching TRBD1. The receptor's source is a young man in good health and CMV-seropositive. The chain's CDR3 is CAGRNLGTGRTDTQYF. The CDR3 nucleotides are TGTGCCGGCCGGAATCTAGGGACAGGGAGGACAGATACGCAGTATTTT.